This T cell receptor beta chain was sequenced during a study of OX40 agonist ivuxolimab in advanced cancers. Regarding the study in general: Ivuxolimab was a fully human IgG2 agonistic monoclonal antibody targeting the costimulatory receptor OX40 (CD134). Intravenous ivuxolimab was administered to patients every 2 weeks at six dose levels: 0.01, 0.1, 0.3, 1.5, 3 and 10 mg/kg. Among the approximately 54 dose-escalation patients, about 20 had hepatocellular carcinoma, around 15 melanoma, 9 renal cell carcinoma and 9 head and neck cancer. In the dose-escalation cohort, more than 80% of patients were male, and the mean age was around 60 years with a range of roughly 20 to 80. Patients were allowed to have had prior anti-PD-1, anti-PD-L1 or anti-CTLA-4 therapy, and around 41% of the dose-escalation patients had previously received checkpoint inhibitors. Partial responses occurred in three dose-escalation patients, of whom one had hepatocellular carcinoma and two had cutaneous melanoma. Peripheral TCRbeta sequencing was intended to test whether TCR sequence diversity was altered and clonal T-cell expansion was caused by ivuxolimab. The paper describes the monotherapy dose-escalation part (N ≈ 50 patients) of the phase I trial of ivuxolimab.

The trial excluded patients who had a history of autoimmune disease or who were on systemic immunosuppression. Peripheral blood for TCR sequencing was collected from all dose cohorts at baseline, on cycle 4 day 1, and on cycle 7 day 1. Samples came from an open-label, multicenter, first-in-human phase I dose-escalation trial of ivuxolimab. Adults with locally advanced or metastatic melanoma, renal cell, hepatocellular, or head and neck squamous cell carcinoma were enrolled in the trial. Before TCR sequencing, CD4+ T cells and CD8+ T cells from peripheral blood were sorted into separate populations. This clone was detected only once. It lacks a known antigen. No base quality information exists; no much larger clone differs at one position. Overall study results and their limits: Which antigens the clonally expanded peripheral T cells were specific for was not determined. In the 0.1-3.0 mg/kg groups, partial responders had among the lowest normalized peripheral clonal expansion, particularly in CD8+ T cells. Low levels of normalized T-cell clonal expansion were also seen in some patients who did not respond. At doses of 0.1 to 3.0 mg/kg, clonal expansion of both CD4+ and CD8+ blood T cells was observed from baseline to week 6. On average, CD8+ T cells showed more expanded clones than CD4+ T cells after ivuxolimab.

For sequencing of the TCRbeta CDR3 region, genomic DNA was extracted from the sorted cells. The immunoSEQ Assay was used to sequence the TCRbeta CDR3 regions. TCRdb carries this immuneACCESS record with in-frame sequences only. Its versions omit some clonotypes, under half of them owing to an unresolved V gene in the studies checked, with the rest unexplained. The sample has fewer than 80,000 clones on record, roughly four fifths of them singletons. Less than 4% of the sample comes from the top ten. The receptor was derived from an adult with an advanced solid tumor such as melanoma, head and neck, liver or kidney cancer. Sequences were derived from CD4+ or CD8+ T cells sorted from blood, sampled in a trial of the OX40 agonist ivuxolimab.

CDR3 protein: CASSLYNEQFF. In nucleotide form, the sequence is TGTGCCAGTAGCCTTTACAATGAGCAGTTCTTC. The chain is assembled from TRBV19 and TRBJ2-1; there is no confident call for the D gene. The CDR3, cysteine through phenylalanine, is 11 amino acids long. The CDR3 DNA has 33 bases and is translated from base 1. The V and J ends are trimmed by 6 bases and 4 bases, leaving 4 bases between them. Based on the germline V gene (reference sequence), the CDR1 and CDR2 sequences are LNHDA and SQIVND.